The 20 T cell receptor beta chains in this list originate from one sample, sequenced in a study of neurological immune-mediated disorders. In TCRdb, the 5' RACE reads were re-called with MiXCR into one record per CDR3 protein. The repertoire holds some 120,000 distinct CDR3 sequences, with roughly 3.2% as singletons. Sequencing input: PBMCs. The receptors derive from a woman under 40 with multiple sclerosis.

Of note for this clonotype: The limits of the CDR3 on the DNA are not certain, so only TCRdb's listed CDR3 is given. This rearrangement joins TRBV20-1 to TRBJ2-1; TRBD1, the D gene given by the table, was not confirmed from the DNA. The germline V gene encodes CDR1 DFQATT and CDR2 SNEGSKA (reference sequence). The CDR3 extends over 15 residues, inclusive of both ends. The CDR3 protein is CSAFGLGNVYNEEIF.

The table lists this clonotype with many counts. The gene calls are TRBV28 and TRBJ2-4, with D possibly being TRBD2 (5 bases). Between the trimmed V and J ends, which lost 3 bases and 4 bases, there was a span of 13 bases. This CDR3 is 15 amino acids long. CDR1 MDHEN and CDR2 SYDVKM come from the germline V gene. Written as DNA, the CDR3 is TGTGCCAGCAGTTTCCTGGGCGGGTCTAAAAACATTCAGTACTTC. Protein: CASSFLGGSKNIQYF.

This clonotype has at least ten counts. Relative to the germline gene, one junction end is altered; a read error may explain this. The V and J genes are TRBV18 and TRBJ2-7; D call uncertain. The germline CDR1 and CDR2 sequences are KGHSH and LQKENI. The CDR3 extends over 12 amino acids. This CDR3 is CASSPPSYEQYF. The CDR3 DNA reads TGTGCCAGCTCGCCACCCTCCTACGAGCAGTACTTC.

This clonotype was observed many times. The CDR3 sequence: CASSLPSFSGQFF. The CDR3 coding sequence is TGTGCCAGCAGCTTACCCAGTTTCAGTGGGCAGTTCTTC. V gene TRBV7-6 combines with J gene TRBJ2-1; D is ambiguous. In germline, CDR1 is SGHVS, CDR2 FNYEAQ. CDR3 length: 13 amino acids. V shed 2 bases and J shed 12 bases, with 14 bases lying between them. Variable domain in full (rest from reference TRBV7-6 and TRBJ2-1): GAGVSQSPRYKVTKRGQDVALRCDPISGHVSLYWYRQALGQGPEFLTYFNYEAQQDKSGLPNDRFSAERPEGSISTLTIQRTEQRDSAMYRCASSLPSFSGQFFGPGTRLTVL.

This clonotype occurred many times. The chain carries TRBV20-1 and TRBJ1-5, with D hard to call. This CDR3 contains 14 residues. Germline CDR1 DFQATT, CDR2 SNEGSKA (reference sequence). The V end lost 2 bases, the J end lost 0 bases, and 8 bases lay between the germline ends. The CDR3 DNA reads as TGCAGTGCTAGACTCAGAAATAGCAATCAGCCCCAGCATTTT. Translated: CSARLRNSNQPQHF.

The sample holds many counts of this clonotype. This chain uses TRBV10-1 with TRBJ2-7; 7 bases align to TRBD2. The V and J ends lost 2 bases and 4 bases, in that order; junction bases with no gene match: 2. This CDR3 is 13 amino acids long. Germline V CDR1 and CDR2: WNHNN, SYGVQD (reference sequence). CDR3 amino acids: CASSEGGEYEQYF. CDR3 coding DNA: TGCGCCAGCAGTGAGGGGGGGGAATACGAGCAGTACTTC.

This clonotype was counted a few times. V gene TRBV5-1 combines with J gene TRBJ2-2, with D perhaps given as TRBD1 or TRBD2 (5 bases each). Between the trimmed V and J ends, which lost 5 bases and 6 bases, there was a span of 17 bases. CDR3 length equals 15 residues. Germline CDR1 SGHRS, CDR2 YFSETQ. This chain's CDR3 is CASRRETAPSGELFF. The CDR3 DNA reads as TGCGCCAGCAGGAGGGAGACAGCCCCGTCCGGGGAGCTGTTTTTT.

This clonotype was found many times. The chain combines TRBV15 with TRBJ1-5; the D is unclear. This CDR3 contains 15 residues. CDR1 and CDR2 (germline): LNHNV, YYDKDF (reference sequence). V was clipped by 0 bases and J by 2 bases, with 8 bases between them. CDR3 nucleotides: TGTGCCACCAGCAGAGATCCTCAGGGCAATCAGCCCCAGCATTTT. As protein: CATSRDPQGNQPQHF.

This clonotype was detected many times. The CDR3 DNA reads as TGTGCCAGCCGTGGGGCTAGCGGGAGATCGGGGGAGCTGTTTTTT. This translates into CASRGASGRSGELFF. The chain recombines TRBV12-3 or TRBV12-4 with TRBJ2-2; 10 bases are shared with TRBD2. This CDR3 is 15 amino acids long. Germline trimming cut 8 bases from V and 8 bases from J; bases unmatched to any gene: 11.

This clonotype was detected ten times or more. V is TRBV28 and J is TRBJ2-2, with 8 bases identical to TRBD1. With V trimmed by 7 bases and J by 1 base, 11 bases remained unmatched. The CDR3 has 17 residues. Germline CDR1 and CDR2: MDHEN and SYDVKM. The DNA of the CDR3 is TGTGCCAGCACCACAATCCGGACAGGGATGAACACCGGGGAGCTGTTTTTT. It codes for CASTTIRTGMNTGELFF.

This clonotype came up many times. The chain couples TRBV20-1 to TRBJ2-5; D ambiguous. Germline V gene lookup returns CDR1 DFQATT and CDR2 SNEGSKA (reference sequence). Trimming shortened V by 3 bases and J by 4 bases, and 12 bases separated the two germline ends. The CDR3 extends over 13 amino acids. CDR3 DNA: TGCAGTGCTAGCGACCTGAGTGGAGAGACCCAGTACTTC. Residues: CSASDLSGETQYF.

This clonotype was observed at least ten times. The chain links TRBV18 to TRBJ2-5; 9 bases are shared with TRBD1. The CDR3 is 15 residues long. Trimming cost V 3 bases and J 4 bases; bases outside gene matches: 6. Germline loops: CDR1 KGHSH, CDR2 LQKENI. The CDR3 bases are TGTGCCAGCTCACCCCGGGCGACAGGGGGAGAGACCCAGTACTTC. This codes for CASSPRATGGETQYF.

This clonotype was observed many times. V usage is TRBV6-1 and J usage is TRBJ2-1, with 7 bases fitting TRBD1. Germline values: CDR1 MNHNS, CDR2 SASEGT. This CDR3 comprises 14 residues. V shed 3 bases, J shed 8 bases, and the junction held 7 bases outside the gene matches. CDR3 sequence: CASSERDSKDEQFF. CDR3 coding DNA: TGTGCCAGCAGTGAGAGGGACAGCAAGGATGAGCAGTTCTTC.

This clonotype was seen repeatedly, ten times or more. The J gene is TRBJ1-1, the V gene TRBV7-9; D remains ambiguous. Trimming shortened V by 2 bases and J by 6 bases, and 10 bases separated the two germline ends. This CDR3 has 13 residues. Germline CDR1 SEHNR, CDR2 FQNEAQ (reference sequence). The CDR3 nucleotides are TGTGCCAGCAGCTTAATGGTAGGAGCTGAAGCTTTCTTT. This codes for CASSLMVGAEAFF. Full variable domain (rest looked up from reference TRBV7-9 and TRBJ1-1): DTGVSQNPRHKITKRGQNVTFRCDPISEHNRLYWYRQTLGQGPEFLTYFQNEAQLEKSRLLSDRFSAERPKGSFSTLEIQRTEQGDSAMYLCASSLMVGAEAFFGQGTRLTVV.

This clonotype was observed many times. The J gene is TRBJ1-1, the V gene TRBV5-1; D gene unclear. V lost 0 bases to trimming and J lost 0 bases, with 9 bases between them. This CDR3 has 15 amino acids. Germline assignment: CDR1 SGHRS and CDR2 YFSETQ. The CDR3 nucleotides are TGCGCCAGCAGCTTGGCGGGATTCATGAACACTGAAGCTTTCTTT. It translates to CASSLAGFMNTEAFF.

This clonotype was observed a few times. This chain links TRBV24-1 with TRBJ2-1; D possibly corresponds to TRBD1 (5 bases). The germline V gene has CDR1 KGHDR and CDR2 SFDVKD. V was shortened by 0 bases and J by 8 bases, with 7 bases between the two germline ends. This CDR3 spans 13 amino acids. The CDR3 is CATSDLDSDEQFF. CDR3 coding DNA: TGTGCCACCAGTGATTTGGACAGCGATGAGCAGTTCTTC.

This clonotype was seen ten or more times. The chain is built from TRBV30 and TRBJ1-6; the D gene is possibly TRBD1 (6 bases). Trimming took off 0 bases at V and 8 bases at J, with 11 bases between the two ends. Germline CDR1 GTSNPN, CDR2 SVGIG (reference sequence). This CDR3 comprises 14 residues. This CDR3 reads CAWSVPHRDSPLHF. The DNA of the CDR3 is TGTGCCTGGAGTGTACCCCACAGGGATTCACCCCTCCACTTT.

At least ten counts were recorded for this clonotype. The DNA for the CDR3 is TGTGTTACAGAGGGGATGGACAGGGGATCCAACGAGCAGTACTTC. Protein sequence: CVTEGMDRGSNEQYF. V usage is TRBV27 and J usage is TRBJ2-7; 9 bases are shared with TRBD1. The CDR3 spans 15 residues. Germline V CDR1 and CDR2: MNHEY, SMNVEV (reference sequence).

This clonotype was seen ten or more times. V is TRBV7-9 and J is TRBJ1-1; D is possibly TRBD1 (5 bases). The V gene's germline CDR1 is SEHNR and CDR2 FQNEAQ (reference sequence). V lost 5 bases to trimming and J lost 0 bases, with 19 bases between them. The CDR3 contains 17 residues. CDR3 DNA: TGTGCCAGCAGCCCCTTAATGGGACGAGGGGTGAACACTGAAGCTTTCTTT. Translated, it gives CASSPLMGRGVNTEAFF.

The sample holds many counts of this clonotype. This chain uses TRBV7-2 with TRBJ2-5, with TRBD2 as a possible D gene (5 bases). Germline CDR1 reads SGHTA; CDR2 reads FQGNSA. Trimming shortened V by 2 bases and J by 1 base, and 11 bases separated the two germline ends. CDR3 length: 15 amino acids. This CDR3 is CASSLPGIGQETQYF. CDR3 sequence (DNA): TGTGCCAGCAGCTTACCGGGAATAGGCCAAGAGACCCAGTACTTC.